A selection of T cell receptor beta chains follows, all from one sample in a study of T cell repertoires in cytomegalovirus infection. MiXCR, applied by TCRdb to the reads, yields one record per CDR3 protein. The sample gives around 770,000 distinct CDR3 sequences, about 27% of which show up once; roughly 13% is in the top ten. The antigens these receptors bind are not known. Sequencing was performed on cultured CD8+ T cells from PBMCs, taken from culture after CMV antigen stimulation. These receptors were collected from a human donor in good health (CMV status not recorded). Some clones in this sample may be carry-over from other donors' samples. Both conserved end residues are part of each CDR3. Each record gives: D gene, J gene, clone size, V gene, CDR3 DNA, CDR3 protein. A D gene is named only where the DNA matches it firmly. Clone size is shown for a subset of rows, as once, few, many or a class of expanded clone.

D: TRBD2; J: TRBJ2-5; size: few; V: TRBV9; DNA: TGTGCCAGCAGCGTAGGTAGCGGGGGTTACCAAGAGACCCAGTACTTC; CDR3: CASSVGSGGYQETQYF
D: -; J: TRBJ2-1; size: few; V: TRBV6-2/TRBV6-3; DNA: TGTGCCAGCAGTTACTCGAGCTCTGGACAGCTCGAAAACCAAGATGAGCAGTTCTTC; CDR3: CASSYSSSGQLENQDEQFF
D: -; J: TRBJ2-1; size: few; V: TRBV7-6; DNA: TGTGCCAGCAGCATGACAAGCTCCTACAATGAGCAGTTCTTC; CDR3: CASSMTSSYNEQFF
D: -; J: TRBJ2-3; size: -; V: TRBV7-4; DNA: TGTGCCAGCAGCTTAATAGGCGAGAGCACAGATACGCAGTATTTT; CDR3: CASSLIGESTDTQYF
D: TRBD1; J: TRBJ1-5; size: many; V: TRBV7-2; DNA: TGTGCCAGCAGCCCGTCTCTGGGACAGGGAGGATCCTATAGCAATCAGCCCCAGCATTTT; CDR3: CASSPSLGQGGSYSNQPQHF
D: TRBD1; J: TRBJ1-5; size: -; V: TRBV15; DNA: TGTGCCACCAGCAGGGACAGGGCTGATCAGCCCCAGCATTTT; CDR3: CATSRDRADQPQHF
D: -; J: TRBJ1-4; size: many; V: TRBV7-6; DNA: TGTGCCAGCAGCTCCGAGGGGGGCCGGGAAAGGCTAAAACTGTTTTTT; CDR3: CASSSEGGRERLKLFF
D: -; J: TRBJ1-4; size: many; V: TRBV7-2; DNA: TGTGCCAGCAGCCCAAACAGGTGGATTAATGAAAAACTGTTTTTT; CDR3: CASSPNRWINEKLFF
D: -; J: TRBJ2-1; size: -; V: TRBV5-1; DNA: TGCGCCAGCAGCTTGGGTCCCCAGGGAGGCTACAATGAGCAGTTCTTC; CDR3: CASSLGPQGGYNEQFF
D: TRBD2; J: TRBJ2-2; size: -; V: TRBV27; DNA: TGTGCCAGCAGTTGGGCGCGGGGGACCGGGGAGCTGTTTTTT; CDR3: CASSWARGTGELFF
D: -; J: TRBJ2-2; size: -; V: TRBV20-1; DNA: TGCAGTGCTAGTCACACCAACACCGGGGAGCTGTTTTTT; CDR3: CSASHTNTGELFF
D: -; J: TRBJ2-3; size: few; V: TRBV4-3; DNA: TGCGCCAGCAGCCAAGTAGCTCGCTCCACAGATACGCAGTATTTT; CDR3: CASSQVARSTDTQYF
D: TRBD1; J: TRBJ2-2; size: many; V: TRBV7-9; DNA: TGTGCCAGCAGCTCAGCGGGACAGGGGGCGACCGGGGAGCTGTTTTTT; CDR3: CASSSAGQGATGELFF
D: TRBD1; J: TRBJ1-1; size: few; V: TRBV5-1; DNA: TGCGCCAGCAGCTTCGCTGACAGGGCCACTGAAGCTTTCTTT; CDR3: CASSFADRATEAFF
D: TRBD1; J: TRBJ1-5; size: -; V: TRBV19; DNA: TGTGCCAGTAGTGGTGGAGGACAGGCAGCGCTCGGTGGTCAGCCCCAGCATTTT; CDR3: CASSGGGQAALGGQPQHF
D: TRBD2; J: TRBJ2-3; size: many; V: TRBV7-8; DNA: TGTGCCAGCAGCTTAAAGCGGGGTAGCACAGATACGCAGTATTTT; CDR3: CASSLKRGSTDTQYF
D: -; J: TRBJ1-5; size: few; V: TRBV27; DNA: TGTGCCAGCAGTTTATCGGGAGACAACTACAATCAGCCCCAGCATTTT; CDR3: CASSLSGDNYNQPQHF
D: -; J: TRBJ2-1; size: few; V: TRBV5-4; DNA: TGTGCCAGCAGCTCCCGGGACTTCCTCTACAATGAGCAGTTCTTC; CDR3: CASSSRDFLYNEQFF
D: TRBD1; J: TRBJ2-7; size: few; V: TRBV6-1; DNA: TGTGCCAGCAGTGAAGTAGGGGGCCGGGAGCAGTACTTC; CDR3: CASSEVGGREQYF